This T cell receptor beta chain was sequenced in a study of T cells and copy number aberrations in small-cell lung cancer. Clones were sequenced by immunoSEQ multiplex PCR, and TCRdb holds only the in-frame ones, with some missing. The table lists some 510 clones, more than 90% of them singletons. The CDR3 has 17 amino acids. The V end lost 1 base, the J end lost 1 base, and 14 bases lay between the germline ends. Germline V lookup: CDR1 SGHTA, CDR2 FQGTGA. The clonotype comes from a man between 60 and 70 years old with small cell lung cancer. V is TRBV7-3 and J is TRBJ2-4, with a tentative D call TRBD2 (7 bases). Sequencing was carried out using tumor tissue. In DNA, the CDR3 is TGTGCCAGCAGCTTAAAAGGGGGGGAAAGCGCCAAAAACATTCAGTACTTC. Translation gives CASSLKGGESAKNIQYF.